The clone carrying this T cell receptor beta chain showed up just once. This CDR3 has 15 residues. After removal of 0 bases from V and 4 bases from J, the junction contained 5 bases not matched to a gene. CDR1 and CDR2 (germline): MNHEY, SVGAGI. This record belongs to a study of blood T cell repertoires in COVID-19. Generated by immunoSEQ multiplex PCR, the TCRdb table keeps only in-frame clones and is missing some. Seen here are 100,000 to 150,000 clones, over 60% observed once, and the top ten hold about 40%. The rearrangement joins TRBV6-5 to TRBJ1-2; the match to TRBD1 covers 7 bases. The sample consisted of peripheral blood. This sequence was found in a man aged 35-49 years with active or convalescent COVID-19. The CDR3 bases are TGTGCCAGCAGTTACTCCACAGGGGTAGCCTATGGCTACACCTTC. It yields the protein CASSYSTGVAYGYTF.